This T cell receptor beta chain was recovered during a study of T cell responses to AZD1222 COVID-19 vaccine. Study-wide points: The reported proportion of spike-specific TCRs targeting unmutated variant regions was nearly half. The donors showed a predominance of white British ancestry and of females, with possible underestimation of clonal diversity. Distributed over spike, vaccine-associated CD4 TCRs predominated at 160-218 and 743-854.

Second doses that came at about 4 or about 12 weeks were put together. Germline V lookup: CDR1 MNHNY, CDR2 SVGAGI (reference sequence). Trimming left V 6 bases short and J 4 bases short, with 16 bases between. This CDR3 spans 15 amino acids. The protocol was immunoSEQ multiplex PCR, while the TCRdb copy is restricted to in-frame clones and leaves out a portion. The sample has under 150,000 clones; around 91% are singletons. This clone was found once. Its antigen is not known. This rearrangement joins TRBV6-6 to TRBJ2-1, with a weak D call TRBD2 (6 bases). Specimen: peripheral blood, collected 28 days after the second AZD1222 dose. The sequence was collected from an adult who received the AZD1222 COVID-19 vaccine. The CDR3 DNA is TGTGCCAGCAGCCCTGGGGCTAGCGCGTACAATGAGCAGTTCTTC. This encodes CASSPGASAYNEQFF.